This T cell receptor (beta chain) was recorded in a study of blood T cell repertoires in COVID-19. In the study overall: Sites in the United States, Italy and Spain provided acute and convalescent COVID-19 samples. T cells, B-cell-depleted T cells, or PBMCs provided the cDNA or gDNA that served as material.

The CDR3 extends over 17 amino acids. CDR1 and CDR2 (germline): SGHTA, FQGNSA. Trimming took 1 base from V and 8 from J, leaving 23 bases between them. Per the authors' pipeline: It was from reference gene primer amplification that nucleated cell counts were estimated. The method was immunoSEQ multiplex PCR; TCRdb's version includes in-frame clones alone and lacks a portion of them. V, J and clone size reflect that table, while D and trimming were determined from the DNA. The table has around 45,000 clones, 80% to 90% seen once. The count of this clone is one. The sequenced sample consisted of peripheral blood. V is TRBV7-2 and J is TRBJ1-2, with unresolved D. This receptor was obtained from a man aged 55 to 70 with active COVID-19. CDR3 region: CASSLEIRVDGLWGYTF. The CDR3 DNA reads as TGTGCCAGCAGCTTAGAGATCCGGGTGGACGGACTATGGGGCTACACCTTC.